This T cell receptor beta chain was profiled in a study of cytomegalovirus exposure and HLA in healthy donors. Points from the study as a whole: A later analysis found first-cohort TCR clusters tended to co-occur in the 95 to 150 validation repertoires. Many donors carried some public TCRs, although rarity characterized most TCR sequences.

Repertoires were generated with immunoSEQ multiplex PCR, while TCRdb's copy carries only in-frame clones and drops some. The sample lists approximately 120,000 clones, 85% to 90% occurring once. On this clone itself: Its antigen is not identified.

The CDR3 runs to 16 residues. The V gene lost 2 bases and the J gene lost 4 bases, with 14 bases spanning the gap. Germline V CDR1 and CDR2: MNHEY, SVGAGI. V is TRBV6-5 and J is TRBJ2-2; D might be TRBD1 (6 bases). This clonotype originated in a woman aged 18-29 years in good health and CMV-seronegative. Sequenced sample: PBMCs. The chain's CDR3 is CASSYPQGSGTGELFF. The CDR3 nucleotides read TGTGCCAGCAGTTACCCACAGGGATCTGGCACCGGGGAGCTGTTTTTT.